The 30 T cell receptor beta chains presented below share a single source sample, sequenced in a study of cytomegalovirus exposure and HLA in healthy donors. Generated by immunoSEQ multiplex PCR, the TCRdb table keeps only in-frame clones and is missing some. In the table there are around 170,000 clones, around 85% of which are singletons. Sequences were obtained from PBMCs. Every receptor here comes from a man aged 18 to 29 in good health and CMV-seropositive.

This sequence joins TRBV5-6 and TRBJ2-1; 8 nucleotides agree with TRBD1. Trimming at V came to 4 bases and at J to 14 bases, leaving 8 bases not matched to a gene. From germline, CDR1 is SGHDT and CDR2 YYEEEE. The length of the CDR3 is 12 residues. CDR3 sequence (DNA): TGTGCCAGCAGCGGGGAGGACAGGGACAAGTTCTTC. Protein: CASSGEDRDKFF.

The table lists this clone with a few counts. The chain is built from TRBV11-2 and TRBJ2-2; TRBD1 is a possible D gene (5 bases). This CDR3 comprises 16 residues. CDR1 and CDR2 (germline): SGHAT, FQNNGV. The germline V and J ends were trimmed by 5 bases and 3 bases, with 16 bases remaining between them. CDR3 bases: TGTGCCAGCAGCCTGCAGGGTGGTGAAGACACCGGGGAGCTGTTTTTT. This codes for CASSLQGGEDTGELFF.

The rearrangement links TRBV21-1 to TRBJ1-2; whether TRBD1, the table's D call, matches the DNA was not checked. TRBV21-1 is a pseudogene. CDR3 size: 13 residues. The CDR3 DNA reads as TGTGCCAGCAGCAACCAGGCTAACTATGGCTACACCTTC. It translates to CASSNQANYGYTF.

The rearrangement joins TRBV29-1 to TRBJ1-1; TRBD1 aligns across 10 bases. Trimming removed 7 bases from V and 6 bases from J; junction bases left unmatched: 5. Germline loops: CDR1 SQVTM, CDR2 ANQGSEA. The CDR3 is made up of 12 amino acids. CDR3 sequence: CSARTGGPEAFF. The CDR3 DNA reads as TGCAGCGCCCGGACAGGGGGACCTGAAGCTTTCTTT. The variable domain in full, with the rest retrieved from reference TRBV29-1 and TRBJ1-1, is SAVISQKPSRDICQRGTSLTIQCQVDSQVTMMFWYRQQPGQSLTLIATANQGSEATYESGFVIDKFPISRPNLTFSTLTVSNMSPEDSSIYLCSARTGGPEAFFGQGTRLTVV.

The chain joins TRBV6-6 to TRBJ1-5; 8 nucleotides match TRBD1. The J segment lost 6 bases and the V segment lost 0 bases, leaving 4 bases of the junction unmatched. The CDR3 is made up of 15 amino acids. Per germline, CDR1 MNHNY and CDR2 SVGAGI (reference sequence). The CDR3 coding sequence is TGTGCCAGCAGTTACTCGGGACAGGTGGGTCAGCCCCAGCATTTT. Translation gives CASSYSGQVGQPQHF.

The chain is built from TRBV5-4 and TRBJ2-7; TRBD1 matches 7 bases. The V and J ends lost 1 base and 3 bases, in that order; junction bases with no gene match: 10. The CDR3 spans 16 residues. Germline assignment: CDR1 SGHNT and CDR2 YYREEE (reference sequence). The CDR3 is CASSLSTGTDIYEQYF. CDR3 DNA sequence: TGTGCCAGCAGCTTGTCAACCGGGACAGATATCTACGAGCAGTACTTC.

The DNA of the CDR3 is TGTGCCAGCAGGACCACAGAGGGGGAGCTGTTTTTT. Its protein product is CASRTTEGELFF. The V gene is TRBV7-3, the J gene TRBJ2-2, with D unclear. This CDR3 spans 12 amino acids. The ends were cut back, 6 bases at V and 8 bases at J, with 10 bases in the middle. Looked up from germline, CDR1 is SGHTA and CDR2 is FQGTGA. Drawing the rest from reference TRBV7-3 and TRBJ2-2, the complete variable domain is GAGVSQTPSNKVTEKGKYVELRCDPISGHTALYWYRQSLGQGPEFLIYFQGTGAADDSGLPNDRFFAVRPEGSVSTLKIQRTERGDSAVYLCASRTTEGELFFGEGSRLTVL.

The chain has TRBV11-2 and TRBJ2-5, with D possibly being TRBD2 (6 bases). The CDR3 contains 15 residues. V lost 2 bases and J 7 bases, leaving 17 bases between the germline ends. Germline CDR1 reads SGHAT; CDR2 reads FQNNGV. The CDR3 is CASSLIGPSEATQYF. The CDR3, as DNA: TGTGCCAGCAGCTTAATAGGTCCTAGCGAGGCGACCCAGTACTTC.

The J gene is TRBJ2-7, the V gene TRBV7-6; D might be TRBD1 (5 bases). The CDR3 spans 16 residues. Germline CDR1 SGHVS, CDR2 FNYEAQ. V dropped 1 base and J dropped 6 bases, with 19 bases sitting between them. The CDR3 nucleotides are TGTGCCAGCAGCTTAGACCAGGGTGTTTCTGCTAGCGAGCAGTACTTC. This sequence encodes CASSLDQGVSASEQYF.

The V call is TRBV5-4, the J call TRBJ2-7; 9 nucleotides line up with TRBD1. The CDR3 totals 14 residues. The V and J ends lost 4 bases and 2 bases, in that order; junction bases with no gene match: 4. Germline V gene data show CDR1 as SGHNT and CDR2 as YYREEE (reference sequence). The DNA of the CDR3 is TGTGCCAGCAGCCCAGGGACAGGGACCTACGAGCAGTACTTC. Translated: CASSPGTGTYEQYF.

This clone was counted between two and nine times. This rearrangement joins TRBV5-1 to TRBJ2-2; 7 bases are a match to TRBD1. This CDR3 comprises 15 residues. Germline CDR1 SGHRS, CDR2 YFSETQ. The V and J ends lost 0 bases and 11 bases, in that order; junction bases with no gene match: 10. In nucleotides, the CDR3 is TGCGCCAGCAGCTTGGTAGGGGGCCTTACCCTTGAGCTGTTTTTT. This sequence encodes CASSLVGGLTLELFF.

The chain carries TRBV6-1 and TRBJ1-3, with a weak D call TRBD1 (5 bases). The germline CDR1 and CDR2 sequences are MNHNS and SASEGT. V lost 5 bases and J lost 1, with 12 bases in between. The CDR3 has 15 amino acids. The CDR3 DNA is TGTGCCAGCAGTCCGACAGTGGGGTCTGGAAACACCATATATTTT. Protein sequence: CASSPTVGSGNTIYF.

The V call is TRBV29-1, the J call TRBJ2-7, with 7 bases matching TRBD2. Germline V gives CDR1 SQVTM, CDR2 ANQGSEA. This CDR3 comprises 12 residues. V was clipped by 5 bases and J by 3 bases; unmatched bases: 4. The DNA for the CDR3 is TGCAGCGTTAGCGGGGCCTTCTACGAGCAGTACTTC. Amino acid sequence: CSVSGAFYEQYF.

As to this clone: This specimen includes other DNA sequences encoding the same CDR3. The DNA of the CDR3 is TGCGCCAGCAGCCAAGGACAGGGTTATGGCTACACCTTC. Encoded protein: CASSQGQGYGYTF. V and J are TRBV4-1 and TRBJ1-2; 7 bases are a match to TRBD1. Germline V CDR1 and CDR2: MGHRA, YSYEKL. V lost 1 base and J lost 5; bases outside the gene matches: 1. The CDR3 totals 13 residues.

J is TRBJ2-6 and V is TRBV9; 9 bases line up with TRBD1. The CDR3 is 20 residues long. Trimming removed 0 bases from V and 0 bases from J; junction bases left unmatched: 10. Germline loops: CDR1 SGDLS, CDR2 YYNGEE. The CDR3 spells CASSVGIGTGRISGANVLTF. The CDR3 nucleotides read TGTGCCAGCAGCGTAGGTATAGGGACAGGGAGGATCTCTGGGGCCAACGTCCTGACTTTC.

V is TRBV19 and J is TRBJ1-2; 7 bases line up with TRBD1. The CDR3 is 13 residues long. V was clipped by 2 bases and J by 6 bases; unmatched bases: 3. Per the germline V gene, CDR1 is LNHDA and CDR2 is SQIVND (reference sequence). CDR3 nucleotide sequence: TGTGCCAGTAGTATAACAGGACAGGATGGCTACACCTTC. Its protein is CASSITGQDGYTF.

The chain couples TRBV6-5 to TRBJ1-4, with TRBD1 matching 7 bases. Trimming cost V 6 bases and J 7 bases; bases outside gene matches: 8. The CDR3 covers 14 residues. Germline CDR1 is MNHEY and CDR2 is SVGAGI. In nucleotides, the CDR3 is TGTGCCAGCAGGAGGGCAGGGGGACGTGAAAAACTGTTTTTT. As protein: CASRRAGGREKLFF.

The V gene is TRBV28, the J gene TRBJ2-1; 10 bases fit TRBD2. Per the germline V gene, CDR1 is MDHEN and CDR2 is SYDVKM. The CDR3 extends over 14 amino acids. J gave up 5 bases and V 6 bases, and 4 bases lay outside the gene matches. The DNA for the CDR3 is TGTGCCAGCAGGGGACTAGCGACCCACAATGAGCAGTTCTTC. Its translation: CASRGLATHNEQFF. Full variable domain (outside the CDR3, taken from reference TRBV28 and TRBJ2-1): DVKVTQSSRYLVKRTGEKVFLECVQDMDHENMFWYRQDPGLGLRLIYFSYDVKMKEKGDIPEGYSVSREKKERFSLILESASTNQTSMYLCASRGLATHNEQFFGPGTRLTVL.

This chain links TRBV6-5 with TRBJ1-1; unclear D gene. The CDR3 has 13 residues. The V gene's germline CDR1 is MNHEY and CDR2 SVGAGI. V lost 4 bases, J lost 1 base, and 7 bases lay in between. The CDR3 sequence: CASSLTWNTEAFF. The CDR3 nucleotides read TGTGCCAGCAGTTTGACTTGGAACACTGAAGCTTTCTTT.

The gene calls are TRBV30 and TRBJ1-3; perhaps TRBD1 as D (5 bases). The V gene's germline CDR1 is GTSNPN and CDR2 SVGIG (reference sequence). The CDR3 is 15 residues long. Deletions cut 2 bases from V and 0 bases from J, with 11 bases between. The DNA for the CDR3 is TGTGCCTGGAGTTATTACAGGACCTCTGGAAACACCATATATTTT. Residues: CAWSYYRTSGNTIYF. Filled out from reference TRBV30 and TRBJ1-3, the complete variable domain reads SQTIHQWPATLVQPVGSPLSLECTVEGTSNPNLYWYRQAAGRGLQLLFYSVGIGQISSEVPQNLSASRPQDRQFILSSKKLLLSDSGFYLCAWSYYRTSGNTIYFGEGSWLTVV.

V usage is TRBV27 and J usage is TRBJ2-7; TRBD1 matches at 9 bases. Germline V gene sequence: CDR1 MNHEY, CDR2 SMNVEV (reference sequence). The CDR3 runs 14 residues. The V and J ends lost 3 bases and 3 bases, in that order; junction bases with no gene match: 3. CDR3 loop: CASSLDRGGYEQYF. The DNA for the CDR3 is TGTGCCAGCAGTTTGGACAGGGGTGGCTACGAGCAGTACTTC.

V is TRBV2 and J is TRBJ2-1; 8 nucleotides agree with TRBD2. This CDR3 contains 15 residues. Germline lookup yields CDR1 SNHLY and CDR2 FYNNEI. Trimming removed 6 bases from V and 7 bases from J; junction bases left unmatched: 11. Here the CDR3 reads CASSDGTRDLNEQFF. The DNA of the CDR3 is TGTGCCAGCAGCGATGGGACTAGAGATTTAAATGAGCAGTTCTTC. The whole variable domain, filled in from reference TRBV2 and TRBJ2-1, reads EPEVTQTPSHQVTQMGQEVILRCVPISNHLYFYWYRQILGQKVEFLVSFYNNEISEKSEIFDDQFSVERPDGSNFTLKIRSTKLEDSAMYFCASSDGTRDLNEQFFGPGTRLTVL.

The rearrangement uses TRBV5-1 and TRBJ2-1; TRBD2 aligns across 9 bases. Germline loops: CDR1 SGHRS, CDR2 YFSETQ. V trimming: 0 bases; J trimming: 7 bases; junction bases outside the gene matches: 5. CDR3 size: 15 residues. The CDR3 here is CASSLGGGAENEQFF. The DNA for the CDR3 is TGCGCCAGCAGCTTGGGCGGGGGGGCTGAAAATGAGCAGTTCTTC.

The chain recombines TRBV19 with TRBJ1-6; 9 bases are a match to TRBD1. Germline V gene sequence: CDR1 LNHDA, CDR2 SQIVND (reference sequence). Unmatched junction bases numbered 3, after V lost 7 bases and J lost 5 bases. This CDR3 is 14 amino acids long. The chain's CDR3 is CASTRQGDNSPLHF. The CDR3 bases are TGTGCCAGTACCAGACAGGGGGATAATTCACCCCTCCACTTT.

V usage is TRBV6-6 and J usage is TRBJ1-2, with TRBD1 matching 8 bases. With V trimmed by 8 bases and J by 4 bases, 15 bases remained unmatched. This CDR3 is built from 16 residues. Germline CDR1 is MNHNY and CDR2 is SVGAGI (reference sequence). In DNA, the CDR3 is TGTGCCAGCTTCCTAATCGACAGGGGAGGCGGCTATGGCTACACCTTC. Translating gives CASFLIDRGGGYGYTF.

The genes are TRBV4-1 and TRBJ2-3; 9 nucleotides match TRBD1. Germline V CDR1 and CDR2: MGHRA, YSYEKL. The CDR3 covers 16 residues. J lost 0 bases, V lost 1 base, and 2 bases had no gene match. CDR3 sequence (DNA): TGCGCCAGCAGCCAAGGGACAGGGGTAAGCACAGATACGCAGTATTTT. This sequence encodes CASSQGTGVSTDTQYF.

The chain carries TRBV5-1 and TRBJ2-5; TRBD1 matches 7 bases. Germline trimming cut 3 bases from V and 4 bases from J; bases unmatched to any gene: 6. The CDR3 loop spans 14 amino acids. Looked up from germline, CDR1 is SGHRS and CDR2 is YFSETQ. CDR3 nucleotide sequence: TGCGCCAGCAGCTCCGGACAGGCCTTAGAGACCCAGTACTTC. It specifies CASSSGQALETQYF.

The V call is TRBV5-1, the J call TRBJ1-1, with 9 nucleotides matching TRBD1. V shed 4 bases, J shed 3 bases, and the junction held 13 bases outside the gene matches. The CDR3 is made up of 17 amino acids. Germline V gene data show CDR1 as SGHRS and CDR2 as YFSETQ. CDR3 sequence (DNA): TGCGCCAGCAGCGGAGTCCCGGGACAGGGTATAGACACTGAAGCTTTCTTT. Protein sequence: CASSGVPGQGIDTEAFF.

The genes are TRBV27 and TRBJ1-2, with D perhaps matching TRBD1 (6 bases). Looked up from germline, CDR1 is MNHEY and CDR2 is SMNVEV (reference sequence). This CDR3 contains 14 residues. V was clipped by 3 bases and J by 4 bases, with 12 bases between them. Here the CDR3 reads CASSFSRGSYGYTF. The CDR3 DNA reads TGTGCCAGCAGTTTTTCCAGGGGCAGCTATGGCTACACCTTC.

The chain recombines TRBV6-4 with TRBJ1-5, with D uncertain. Germline V gene sequence: CDR1 MRHNA, CDR2 SNTAGT. V dropped 2 bases and J dropped 0 bases, with 11 bases sitting between them. The CDR3 is 16 amino acids. CDR3 nucleotides: TGTGCCAGCAGTGACCCGTTTTTTTATAGCAATCAGCCCCAGCATTTT. Protein sequence: CASSDPFFYSNQPQHF.